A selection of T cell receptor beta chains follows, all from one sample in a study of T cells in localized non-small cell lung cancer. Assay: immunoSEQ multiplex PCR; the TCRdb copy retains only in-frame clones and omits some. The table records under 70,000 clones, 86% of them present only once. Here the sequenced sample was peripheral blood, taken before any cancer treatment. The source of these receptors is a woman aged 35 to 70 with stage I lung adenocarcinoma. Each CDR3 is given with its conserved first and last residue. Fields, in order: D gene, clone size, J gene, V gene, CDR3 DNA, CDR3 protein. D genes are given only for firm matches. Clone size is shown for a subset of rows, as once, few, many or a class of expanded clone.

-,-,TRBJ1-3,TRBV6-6,TGTGCCAGCAGTTCCATGGGCAGAACTGGAAACACCATATATTTT,CASSSMGRTGNTIYF
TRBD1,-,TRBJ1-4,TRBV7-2,TGTGCCAGCAGCATACAACAGGGGGTGCTGTTTTTT,CASSIQQGVLFF
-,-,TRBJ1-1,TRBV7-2,TGTGCCAGCAGCCCAGGGGATCTCCTCCTACCTTCCACTGAAGCTTTCTTT,CASSPGDLLLPSTEAFF
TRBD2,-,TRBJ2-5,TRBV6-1,TGTGCCAGCAGTGATCAAGCGGGGGAGCAAGAGACCCAGTACTTC,CASSDQAGEQETQYF
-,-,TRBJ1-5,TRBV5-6,TGTGCCAGCAGCTTGTGGGGGGCAGGCCAGCCCCAGCATTTT,CASSLWGAGQPQHF
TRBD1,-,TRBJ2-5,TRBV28,TGTGCCAGCAGCGGGACAGGGGGAGTGTACCAAGAGACCCAGTACTTC,CASSGTGGVYQETQYF
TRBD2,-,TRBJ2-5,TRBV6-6,TGTGCCAGCAGTCTAGCGGGGGGGCGAAAGACCCAGTACTTC,CASSLAGGRKTQYF
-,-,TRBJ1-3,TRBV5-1,TGCGCCAGCAGCTTTACCCCAGTTGTCTCTGGAAACACCATATATTTT,CASSFTPVVSGNTIYF
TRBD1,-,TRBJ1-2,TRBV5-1,TGCGCCAGCAGCCGGGACAGCTTCGGGGGCTATGGCTACACCTTC,CASSRDSFGGYGYTF
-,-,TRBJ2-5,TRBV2,TGTGCCAGCAGTCCGAACGAAATTACTCAAGAGACCCAGTACTTC,CASSPNEITQETQYF
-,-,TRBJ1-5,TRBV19,TGTGCCAGTAGTATTCGGCGGGATAGCAATCAGCCCCAGCATTTT,CASSIRRDSNQPQHF
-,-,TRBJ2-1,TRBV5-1,TGCGCCAGCAGCCTCCTGAGCTCCTACAATGAGCAGTTCTTC,CASSLLSSYNEQFF
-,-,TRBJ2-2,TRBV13,TGTGCCAGCAATTACGCGAACACCGGGGAGCTGTTTTTT,CASNYANTGELFF
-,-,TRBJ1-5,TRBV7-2,TGTGCCAGCAGCTTAGCGGGGGGAGGCAATCAGCCCCAGCATTTT,CASSLAGGGNQPQHF
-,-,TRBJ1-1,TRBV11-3,TGTGCCAGCAGTCTGGGCCTCGCCACTGAAGCTTTCTTT,CASSLGLATEAFF
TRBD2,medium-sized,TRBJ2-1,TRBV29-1,TGCAGCGGCCGCCGGGGGGAGGGCAATGAGCAGTTCTTC,CSGRRGEGNEQFF
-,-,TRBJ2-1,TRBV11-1,TGTGCCAGCACCCCCCGAGTTAGAGAGAGGAATGAGCAGTTCTTC,CASTPRVRERNEQFF
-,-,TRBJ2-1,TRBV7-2,TGTGCCAGCAGCCTAGGGTTGTCCATAAGAAATGAGCAGTTCTTC,CASSLGLSIRNEQFF
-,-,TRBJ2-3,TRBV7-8,TGTGCCAGCAGCCCCACCCGAGCAATTGACAGGATGGCGCATACGCAGTATTTT,CASSPTRAIDRMAHTQYF
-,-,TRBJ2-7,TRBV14,TGTGCCAGCAGCCGAGACCACGGGCCCCTAAGCGAGCAGTACTTC,CASSRDHGPLSEQYF
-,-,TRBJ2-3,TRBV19,TGTGCCAGTAGTTTACCGACCCAGACAGATACGCAGTATTTT,CASSLPTQTDTQYF
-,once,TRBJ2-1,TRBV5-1,TGCGCCAGCAGCTTGGGGAATCCCTACAATGAGCAGTTCTTC,CASSLGNPYNEQFF
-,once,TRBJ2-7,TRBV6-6,TGTGCCAGCAGTCTCCCGCGACAGGAGCAGTACTTC,CASSLPRQEQYF
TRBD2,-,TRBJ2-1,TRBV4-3,TGCGCCAGCAGCCAAGACCCGGGGGGGCGCTACAATGAGCAGTTCTTC,CASSQDPGGRYNEQFF
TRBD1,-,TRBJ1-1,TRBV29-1,TGCAGCGTTCGCTTCGGGACAGGGGCTGAAGCTTTCTTT,CSVRFGTGAEAFF
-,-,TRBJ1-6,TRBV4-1,TGCGCCAGCAGCCTTAGTCAGGGGTTTTCACCCCTCCACTTT,CASSLSQGFSPLHF
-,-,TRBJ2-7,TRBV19,TGTGCCAGCTCCGGGACCGATTACTACGAGCAGTACTTC,CASSGTDYYEQYF
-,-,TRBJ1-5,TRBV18,TGTGCCAGCTCACCAAGGGAGAAAATCAATCAGCCCCAGCATTTT,CASSPREKINQPQHF
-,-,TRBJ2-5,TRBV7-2,TGTGCCAGCAGCTTAGGTCTGGGGGTTGAGACCCAGTACTTC,CASSLGLGVETQYF
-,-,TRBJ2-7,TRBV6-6,TGTGCCAGCAGTAGTACAGCATTCTACGAGCAGTACTTC,CASSSTAFYEQYF
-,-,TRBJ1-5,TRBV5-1,TGCGCCAGCAGCTTCGAGGGGGATCAGCCCCAGCATTTT,CASSFEGDQPQHF
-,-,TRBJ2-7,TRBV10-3,TGTGCCATCAGTCAAGGGACCCCGGGGGAGCAGTACTTC,CAISQGTPGEQYF
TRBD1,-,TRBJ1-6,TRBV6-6,TGTGCCAGCAGCCAGGGGACAGCAGATAATTCACCCCTCCACTTT,CASSQGTADNSPLHF
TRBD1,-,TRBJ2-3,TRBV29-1,TGCAGCGTTCTAGCCGGGACAGGGGGCAGGGCAGATACGCAGTATTTT,CSVLAGTGGRADTQYF
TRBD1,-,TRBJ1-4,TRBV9,TGTGCCAGCAGCGAGGGACAGGGGGCGCCTAATGAAAAACTGTTTTTT,CASSEGQGAPNEKLFF
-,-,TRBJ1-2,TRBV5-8,TGTGCCAGCAGCTTGTACTCTAGGCAAGGCTACACCTTC,CASSLYSRQGYTF
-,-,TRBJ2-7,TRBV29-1,TGCAGCGTTGGTTTGGACTACGAGCAGTACTTC,CSVGLDYEQYF
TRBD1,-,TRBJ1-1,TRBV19,TGTGCCAGTAGTATAGATAGGACAGGGAACACTGAAGCTTTCTTT,CASSIDRTGNTEAFF
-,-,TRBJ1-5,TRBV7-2,TGTGCCAGCAGCTTAGGATCAAGGAGCAATCAGCCCCAGCATTTT,CASSLGSRSNQPQHF
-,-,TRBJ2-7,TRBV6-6,TGTGCCAGCAGTTCCTCCCTCGAGCAGTACTTC,CASSSSLEQYF
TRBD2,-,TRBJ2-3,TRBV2,TGTGCCAGCAGTCTGAGCGGGGGGGCCGGTTTTGCGCAGTATTTT,CASSLSGGAGFAQYF
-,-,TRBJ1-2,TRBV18,TGTGCCAGCTCACCACCACACCCCTATGGCTACACCTTC,CASSPPHPYGYTF
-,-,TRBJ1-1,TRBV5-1,TGCGCCAGCAGCCGATCGACAGGAACGAACACTGAAGCTTTCTTT,CASSRSTGTNTEAFF
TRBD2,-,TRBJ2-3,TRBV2,TGTGCCAGCAGTGAAGATCGCGGGGGAGGCACAGATACGCAGTATTTT,CASSEDRGGGTDTQYF
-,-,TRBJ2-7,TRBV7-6,TGTGCCAGCAGCTCGGGCCCGTCCTACGAGCAGTACTTC,CASSSGPSYEQYF